Presented here are 14 T cell receptor beta chains from one specimen sequenced in a study of blood T cell repertoires in COVID-19. Clones were read by immunoSEQ multiplex PCR, and TCRdb kept only the in-frame ones, dropping some. The data show 95,000 to 150,000 clones, with 80% to 90% seen just once and 4% to 5.5% held by the top ten. Sequenced sample: peripheral blood. The source of these receptors is a man between 35 and 55 years old with acute or convalescent COVID-19.

This chain uses TRBV13 with TRBJ2-7; tentatively, D is TRBD1 (5 bases). V was trimmed by 5 bases and J by 6 bases, leaving 23 bases between them. Germline values: CDR1 PRHDT, CDR2 FYEKMQ (reference sequence). The CDR3 has 16 amino acids. The CDR3 here is CASSPPVHSQGGEQYF. CDR3 DNA sequence: TGTGCCAGCAGCCCGCCCGTTCATTCGCAGGGCGGCGAGCAGTACTTC.

The genes are TRBV19 and TRBJ1-2, with 10 positions matching TRBD1. Trimming took 6 bases from V and 3 from J; bases not matched to a gene: 10. The CDR3 totals 16 residues. Per germline, CDR1 LNHDA and CDR2 SQIVND (reference sequence). Here the CDR3 DNA reads TGTGCCAGTAGCGGCGGACAGGGGGTATTCGACTATGGCTACACCTTC. Amino acids: CASSGGQGVFDYGYTF.

V gene TRBV12-5 combines with J gene TRBJ1-5, with TRBD1 matching 8 bases. Germline trimming cut 2 bases from V and 0 bases from J; bases unmatched to any gene: 12. Germline-derived CDR1 and CDR2 are LGHNT and FRNRAP. CDR3 length: 19 residues. The chain's CDR3 is CASGLRSGGSVYSNQPQHF. The CDR3 DNA reads as TGTGCTAGTGGTTTGAGATCAGGGGGCTCAGTTTATAGCAATCAGCCCCAGCATTTT.

This sequence joins TRBV5-4 and TRBJ2-7; 8 bases line up with TRBD1. V shed 4 bases, J shed 2 bases, and the junction held 5 bases outside the gene matches. The CDR3 runs to 14 residues. Germline CDR1 is SGHNT and CDR2 is YYREEE (reference sequence). In nucleotides, the CDR3 is TGTGCCAGCAGCCGGCAACAGGGGGCCTACGAGCAGTACTTC. Residues: CASSRQQGAYEQYF.

This clone appeared a single time. The chain recombines TRBV7-2 with TRBJ1-2, with D perhaps matching TRBD1 (6 bases). CDR1 and CDR2 from the germline V gene are SGHTA and FQGNSA. There are 15 residues in the CDR3. With 5 bases removed from V and 0 bases from J, the gap between germline ends came to 13 bases. The CDR3 is CASSPAKGANYGYTF. CDR3 coding DNA: TGTGCCAGCAGCCCGGCTAAGGGGGCTAACTATGGCTACACCTTC.

This chain uses TRBV29-1 with TRBJ1-6, with a tentative D call TRBD1 (6 bases). The V end lost 5 bases, the J end lost 0 bases, and 11 bases lay between the germline ends. The CDR3 covers 15 residues. Looked up from germline, CDR1 is SQVTM and CDR2 is ANQGSEA. The CDR3 sequence is CSVQDSSSYNSPLHF. CDR3 nucleotides: TGCAGCGTTCAGGACAGTAGCTCCTATAATTCACCCCTCCACTTT.

The CDR3 nucleotides read TGTGCCAGTAGTGCCCGGGACAGAATGAACACTGAAGCTTTCTTT. Residues: CASSARDRMNTEAFF. The V and J genes are TRBV19 and TRBJ1-1; 7 positions agree with TRBD1. The CDR3 contains 15 residues. With 5 bases clipped from V and 0 bases from J, the junction kept 6 bases outside the gene matches. Per the germline V gene, CDR1 is LNHDA and CDR2 is SQIVND (reference sequence).

The DNA of the CDR3 is TGTGCCAGCAGCTCCCACGTCGCGGGGGGTGGGGACAATGAGCAGTTCTTC. Its protein is CASSSHVAGGGDNEQFF. The chain employs TRBV11-3 and TRBJ2-1; 8 bases fit TRBD2. This CDR3 spans 17 amino acids. Germline loops: CDR1 SGHNT, CDR2 YENEEA. J lost 5 bases, V lost 4 bases, and 13 bases had no gene match.

The chain uses TRBV6-2 or TRBV6-3 and TRBJ1-2, with 8 bases lining up with TRBD1. The CDR3 runs to 13 residues. J lost 4 bases, V lost 6 bases, and 4 bases had no gene match. The germline V gene has CDR1 MNHEY and CDR2 SVGEGT. The CDR3 region is CASSSGQGYGYTF. The CDR3 DNA is TGTGCCAGCAGCTCTGGACAGGGCTATGGCTACACCTTC.

This chain uses TRBV30 with TRBJ1-2; 8 bases fit TRBD1. CDR3 size: 13 residues. Trimming cost V 0 bases and J 5 bases; bases outside gene matches: 2. Germline V gives CDR1 GTSNPN, CDR2 SVGIG (reference sequence). CDR3 in amino acids: CAWSVDREYGYTF. DNA for the CDR3: TGTGCCTGGAGTGTGGACAGGGAGTATGGCTACACCTTC.

As for this clone: One end of the junction is discordant with germline, which a read error may explain. V gene TRBV18 combines with J gene TRBJ2-1, with a weak D call TRBD1 (7 bases). The CDR3 totals 17 residues. CDR1 and CDR2 (germline): KGHSH, LQKENI. In DNA, the CDR3 is TGTGCCAGTTCACCACCCCTAGCAGGGGGGATATACAATGAGCAGTTCTTC. Amino acids: CASSPPLAGGIYNEQFF.

The count of this clone is one. This chain connects TRBV11-3 to TRBJ1-1; D is perhaps TRBD1 (5 bases). CDR1 is SGHNT and CDR2 is YENEEA in the germline V gene. CDR3 length equals 13 residues. Trimming removed 5 bases at V and 5 bases at J, with 12 bases between. CDR3 nucleotides: TGTGCCAGCAGCGAACACGGGGGGACTGAAGCTTTCTTT. Its protein is CASSEHGGTEAFF.

The chain combines TRBV6-1 with TRBJ2-7; D is unresolved. V was cut by 3 bases and J by 6 bases, with 12 bases left in between. The CDR3 is 13 residues long. Germline V lookup: CDR1 MNHNS, CDR2 SASEGT. The CDR3, as DNA: TGTGCCAGCAGTGATCAGGTAGAATCCGAGCAGTACTTC. Protein product: CASSDQVESEQYF.

This chain joins TRBV7-9 and TRBJ1-5; D is unclear. The CDR3 consists of 13 residues. The V and J ends lost 3 bases and 4 bases respectively, with 7 bases between them. The germline V gene has CDR1 SEHNR and CDR2 FQNEAQ (reference sequence). CDR3 in DNA: TGTGCCAGCAGCTTTTATCTGAATCAGCCCCAGCATTTT. This gives the protein CASSFYLNQPQHF.